This T cell receptor (beta chain) comes out of a study of T cell responses to AZD1222 COVID-19 vaccine. As for the study in general: Both about-4-week and about-12-week second-dose recipients were combined.

Germline CDR1 and CDR2: SGDLS and YYNGEE. This CDR3 is 19 amino acids long. After removal of 4 bases from V and 0 bases from J, the junction contained 9 bases not matched to a gene. The table came from immunoSEQ multiplex PCR; TCRdb's copy has only in-frame clones and leaves some out. The sample has 150,000 to 200,000 clones, just under 90% seen once. With regard to this clone: Antigen: not known.

Study results and caveats: Only 6 or 7 AZD1222 recipients tested seropositive at baseline.

This sequence was found in an adult in good health. The gene calls are TRBV9 and TRBJ2-1, with 14 bases that match TRBD2. Source: peripheral blood, taken on day 0 of AZD1222 vaccination. CDR3 sequence (DNA): TGTGCCAGCAGCTTACGGACTAGCGGGGGGCTGAGCTCCTACAATGAGCAGTTCTTC. This sequence encodes CASSLRTSGGLSSYNEQFF.